This T cell receptor beta chain was documented in a study of blood T cell repertoires in COVID-19. About the research overall: Some COVID-19 samples were acute and others convalescent; all came from the United States, Italy and Spain. PBMCs, B-cell-depleted T cells, or T cells were the source of the cDNA or gDNA that made up the material.

In germline, CDR1 is MDHEN, CDR2 SYDVKM. This CDR3 region has 15 residues. V was clipped by 4 bases and J by 5 bases, with 14 bases between them. Sequencing used immunoSEQ multiplex PCR; TCRdb keeps in-frame clones, though not all of them. This repertoire shows over 250,000 clones, roughly 87% found once; its top ten account for around 1%. Sequencing was done on a sample of PBMCs or T cells enriched from blood (not recorded which). This TCR was recovered from a woman younger than 45 who had recovered from COVID-19. The rearrangement uses TRBV28 and TRBJ2-2; D is perhaps TRBD2 (6 bases). CDR3 sequence: CASSSPTRDTGELFF. The CDR3 DNA reads as TGTGCCAGCAGTTCGCCGACTAGGGATACCGGGGAGCTGTTTTTT. Variable domain in full (rest from reference TRBV28 and TRBJ2-2): DVKVTQSSRYLVKRTGEKVFLECVQDMDHENMFWYRQDPGLGLRLIYFSYDVKMKEKGDIPEGYSVSREKKERFSLILESASTNQTSMYLCASSSPTRDTGELFFGEGSRLTVL.